This T cell receptor beta chain was observed in a study of CD8 T cells in Susac syndrome. The RNA input was about 0.5 to 1 ug, and it was reverse transcribed with random hexamers. Amplification of TCR beta CDR3 was carried out by immunoSEQ multiplex PCR, which covered 54 Vbeta and 13 Jbeta segments. TCRdb reprocessed the immunoSEQ multiplex PCR reads via MiXCR and lists one record per CDR3 protein. The sample shows about 300,000 distinct CDR3 sequences, approximately 85% of them seen only once. The specimen sequenced was CD8+ T cells from PBMCs. The TCR originated in a human donor with multiple sclerosis.

The CDR3 region has the DNA TGTGCCAGCAGCGTAGGCGTGGGCTACACCTTC. Its protein product is CASSVGVGYTF. The chain carries TRBV9 and TRBJ1-2; no clear D gene. V was clipped by 0 bases and J by 8 bases, with 5 bases between them. CDR1 and CDR2 from the germline V gene are SGDLS and YYNGEE. This CDR3 has 11 residues.